The TCR beta chain under discussion was sequenced for a study of blood T cell repertoires in COVID-19. The trim removed 5 bases at V and 3 bases at J, leaving 6 bases unmatched. This CDR3 has 15 amino acids. From germline, CDR1 is MNHEY and CDR2 SVGAGI. In the study's own analysis: For nucleated cells, counts were estimated from reference gene primer amplification. The table came from immunoSEQ multiplex PCR; TCRdb's copy has only in-frame clones and leaves some out. V and J calls and clone size are those listed in that table; D and trimming were worked out from the DNA. The data show a few hundred thousand clones, 90% seen once.

Sequenced: PBMCs or T cells enriched from blood (not recorded which). This TCR came from a woman between 18 and 30 years old with acute COVID-19. The rearrangement joins TRBV6-5 to TRBJ1-5, with 8 bases fitting TRBD1. CDR3 sequence (DNA): TGTGCCAGCAGTCCGACAGGGGCGGACAATCAGCCCCAGCATTTT. It is translated as CASSPTGADNQPQHF.